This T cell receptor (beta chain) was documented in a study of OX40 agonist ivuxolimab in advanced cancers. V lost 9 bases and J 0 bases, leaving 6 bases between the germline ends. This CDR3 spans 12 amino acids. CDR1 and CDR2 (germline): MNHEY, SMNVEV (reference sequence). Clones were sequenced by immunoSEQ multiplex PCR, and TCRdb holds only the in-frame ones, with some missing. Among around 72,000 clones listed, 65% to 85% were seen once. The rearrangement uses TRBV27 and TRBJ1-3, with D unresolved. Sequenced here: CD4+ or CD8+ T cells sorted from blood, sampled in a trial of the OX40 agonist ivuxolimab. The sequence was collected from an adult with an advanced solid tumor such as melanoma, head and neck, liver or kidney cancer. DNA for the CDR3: TGTGCCAGTGAGCTCTCTGGAAACACCATATATTTT. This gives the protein CASELSGNTIYF.